The sequence of this T cell receptor beta chain was determined in a study of cytomegalovirus exposure and HLA in healthy donors. A multiplex PCR was run with 60 Vbeta primers and 13 Jbeta primers. Profiling relied on immunoSEQ multiplex PCR, and the TCRdb table lists in-frame clones only, not all of them. This sample lists tens of thousands of clones; its ten largest clones have approximately 5.9%. Study-wide results and limits: The number of N-insertions in an Asian-associated ancestry cluster was reportedly below the roughly 620-donor mean in a later analysis. In a later analysis, HLA-associated TCR beta chains were more clonally expanded than equally common others. For cytomegalovirus status, the classifier reportedly gave diagnoses with high specificity and sensitivity. The authors later found most CMV-associated TCR beta chains appeared HLA-restricted.

The CDR3 runs to 13 residues. The ends were cut back, 7 bases at V and 2 bases at J, with 11 bases in the middle. The germline gives CDR1 SEHNR, CDR2 FQNEAQ (reference sequence). As regards this clone: Its antigen remains unknown.

Sequenced material: PBMCs. This sequence originates from a human donor in good health. The chain joins TRBV7-9 to TRBJ1-2; D is unresolved. As DNA, the CDR3 is TGTGCCAGCACCCCCGGAGAGAACTATGGCTACACCTTC. Protein: CASTPGENYGYTF.